This T cell receptor (beta chain) was retrieved from a study of identical twins. General study points: The study based its conclusions on cross-sectional statistical analysis and did not follow the same donors.

MiXCR, run by TCRdb on the 5' RACE reads, gives a single entry per CDR3 protein. Of hundreds of thousands of distinct CDR3 sequences in the sample, more than 6.5% were seen once. Every donor was a healthy Caucasian. This clonotype has more than one count but fewer than ten. Antigen specificity is unknown. Germline trimming cut 3 bases from V and 2 bases from J; bases unmatched to any gene: 4. The length of the CDR3 is 14 residues. Per the germline V gene, CDR1 is LGHNA and CDR2 is YSLEER. These sequences were also reported in another study, on yellow fever vaccine responses in identical twins.

This rearrangement joins TRBV4-3 to TRBJ2-7; TRBD1 matches 7 bases. Input material: PBMCs. This sequence was found in a woman aged 18-29 years in good health. CDR3 region: CASSHRQGPYEQYF. DNA for the CDR3: TGCGCCAGCAGCCATCGACAGGGCCCCTACGAGCAGTACTTC.